This T cell receptor beta chain was captured in a study of Graves' ophthalmopathy and Graves' hyperthyroidism (dated by TCRdb to the late 2010s). As for the study more broadly: Stable hyperthyroidism was defined as no progression to ophthalmopathy within 18 months of follow-up. In a handful of hyperthyroidism patients, the T-cell repertoires found in thyroid tissue were compared with those found in blood. In total, approximately 130 blood samples were TCR-sequenced: approximately 42 ophthalmopathy, under 80 hyperthyroidism and approximately 17 hyperthyroidism-to-ophthalmopathy patients. The independent validation cohort included 18 to 20 hyperthyroidism patients plus 17 patients who later progressed from hyperthyroidism to ophthalmopathy. Once sampling was done, hyperthyroidism patients were given methimazole at a starting dose of 30 mg daily, while ophthalmopathy patients were given high-dose intravenous methylprednisolone. The study used signatures of the TCR beta repertoire to tell Graves' ophthalmopathy apart from Graves' hyperthyroidism and to predict which patients would progress to ophthalmopathy. To explore V-J signatures that distinguish ophthalmopathy from hyperthyroidism, a discovery set of 100 patients was enrolled, made up of 40 to 45 with ophthalmopathy and around 57 with stable hyperthyroidism.

Hyperthyroidism patients were newly diagnosed, were aged 18 to 65 years, and had a disease duration under 2 months. Patients with other autoimmune diseases, uncontrolled infections, pregnancy or lactation were excluded. Clinical symptoms, serum thyroxine, TRAb, thyroid ultrasound and orbital computed tomography were used for diagnosis. Total RNA was extracted using Trizol reagent, and RNA quality was checked on an Agilent 2100 Bioanalyzer. As concerns this clonotype: The specificity of this receptor is unknown. Base qualities are not provided; no much larger clone lies one nucleotide away.

For repertoire sequencing, the TCR beta CDR3 regions were amplified from RNA transcripts. HTBI primers and the Qiagen OneStep RT-PCR kit were used in a first-round RT-PCR, which was followed by a second-round multiplex PCR, size selection and purification. Sequencing of the libraries was carried out on an Illumina HiSeq2000 in paired-end mode with 100 bp reads. The authors' pipeline ran thus. Reads were processed with SOAPnuke, discarding reads with adapters, uncalled bases, mean Phred below 15, or no exact constant-primer or identifier match. High-quality paired reads were merged with COPE v1.2.5. Unique nucleotide sequences were defined as clonotypes and aligned to IMGT TRB V, D and J references using MiTCR v1.1. Analysis was restricted to V-J combinations with a frequency above 0.0001, which covered about 99% of repertoires. For each V-J combination, a TCR clonal expansion and chaos score was defined as the ratio of F50 clonal expansion to chaos observed in the TCRdist matrix. Welch's t-statistics and random forest were used to narrow the features down to over ten V-J combinations, which were then fed into a naive Bayes classifier. Thyroid-blood repertoire similarity was quantified with the Morisita-Horn index. TCRdb reanalyzed the raw reads on its own, using fastp at Q25 for trimming and MiXCR for clone calling, and kept in-frame beta chains. A single entry per CDR3 protein holds the most common genes and DNA from its merged rows. V and J calls and clone size were set by TCRdb, not the authors. The sample profile shows roughly 1.1 million distinct CDR3 sequences; 35% to 40% of them were found once. Of the sample, roughly 10% falls within the top ten clones.

CDR1 SGHNT and CDR2 YENEEA are derived from the germline V gene. Trimming costs V 0 bases and J 11 bases, and their ends lie 13 bases apart. Including the terminal cysteine and phenylalanine, the CDR3 comprises 13 residues. The kept DNA is CDR3 alone, 39 bases in frame from the first base. The study at large found these results: No statistical method was used to set the sample size in advance, and the investigators knew which group each participant was assigned to. In cross-validation, the 13-signature model distinguished ophthalmopathy from stable hyperthyroidism with 87.88% sensitivity and about 81% specificity, while in the test set the corresponding values were about 80% and 75%. In validation, the model predicted ophthalmopathy progression with nearly 71% sensitivity and 72.22% specificity; 12 predicted patients were CT-confirmed with GO in a median of approximately 6.2 months. Most expanded thyroid clonotypes with a frequency above 0.001 also appeared in blood, which suggests that blood repertoires may reflect the immune response in the thyroid.

Sequenced: peripheral blood or thyroid tissue (not recorded which). The rearranged segments are TRBV11-3 and TRBJ1-1; TRBD1 is a weak D gene call, 5 bases matching. This clonotype originated in an adult man with Graves' hyperthyroidism. CDR3 loop: CASSLESGGDAFF. The base sequence is TGTGCCAGCAGCTTAGAAAGTGGAGGGGATGCTTTCTTT.